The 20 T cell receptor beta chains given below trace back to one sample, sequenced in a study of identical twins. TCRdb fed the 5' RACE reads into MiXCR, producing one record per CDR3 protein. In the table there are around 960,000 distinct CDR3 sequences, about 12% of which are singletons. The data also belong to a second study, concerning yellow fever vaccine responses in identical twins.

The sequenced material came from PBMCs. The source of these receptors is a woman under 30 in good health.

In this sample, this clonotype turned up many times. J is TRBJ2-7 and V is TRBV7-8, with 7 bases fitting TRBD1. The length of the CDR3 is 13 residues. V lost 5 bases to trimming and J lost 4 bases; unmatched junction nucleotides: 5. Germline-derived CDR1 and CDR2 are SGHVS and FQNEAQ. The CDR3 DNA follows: TGTGCCAGCAGCCCGGGACAGAAGTACGAGCAGTACGTC. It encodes CASSPGQKYEQYV.

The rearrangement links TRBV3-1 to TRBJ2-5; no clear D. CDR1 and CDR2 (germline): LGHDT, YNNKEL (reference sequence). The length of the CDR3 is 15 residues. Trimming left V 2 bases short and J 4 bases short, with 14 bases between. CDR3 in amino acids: CASSQSRLPPETQYF. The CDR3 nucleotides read TGTGCCAGCAGCCAAAGCCGACTGCCTCCAGAGACCCAGTACTTC.

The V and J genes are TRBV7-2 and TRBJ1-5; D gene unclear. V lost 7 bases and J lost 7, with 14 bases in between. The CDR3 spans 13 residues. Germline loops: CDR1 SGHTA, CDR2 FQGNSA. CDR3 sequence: CASTLVGGQPQHF. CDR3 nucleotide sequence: TGTGCCAGCACCCTAGTCGGAGGACAGCCCCAGCATTTT.

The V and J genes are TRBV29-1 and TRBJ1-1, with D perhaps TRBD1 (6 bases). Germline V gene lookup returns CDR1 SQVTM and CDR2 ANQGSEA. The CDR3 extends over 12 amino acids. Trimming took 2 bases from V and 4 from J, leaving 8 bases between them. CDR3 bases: TGCAGCGTTGAAAAGGGGGTCACTGAAGCTTTCTTT. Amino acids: CSVEKGVTEAFF.

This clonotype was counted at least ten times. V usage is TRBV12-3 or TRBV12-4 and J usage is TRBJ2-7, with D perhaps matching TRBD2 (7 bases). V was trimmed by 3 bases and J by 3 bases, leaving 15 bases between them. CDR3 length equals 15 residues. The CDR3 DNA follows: TGTGCCAGCAGTTTGGAGGGGGGGGTTGGCTACGAGCAGTACTTC. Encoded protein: CASSLEGGVGYEQYF.

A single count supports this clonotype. CDR3 nucleotide sequence: TGTGCCAGCAGCGTAGTGAGGGCCCAATACAATGAGCAGTTCTTC. Protein sequence: CASSVVRAQYNEQFF. The chain has TRBV9 and TRBJ2-1; weak D call: TRBD2 (5 bases). Trimming removed 0 bases at V and 4 bases at J, with 11 bases between. Germline CDR1 and CDR2: SGDLS and YYNGEE. CDR3 size: 15 residues. The full variable domain, in which reference TRBV9 and TRBJ2-1 provide the parts outside the CDR3, is DSGVTQTPKHLITATGQRVTLRCSPRSGDLSVYWYQQSLDQGLQFLIQYYNGEERAKGNILERFSAQQFPDLHSELNLSSLELGDSALYFCASSVVRAQYNEQFFGPGTRLTVL.

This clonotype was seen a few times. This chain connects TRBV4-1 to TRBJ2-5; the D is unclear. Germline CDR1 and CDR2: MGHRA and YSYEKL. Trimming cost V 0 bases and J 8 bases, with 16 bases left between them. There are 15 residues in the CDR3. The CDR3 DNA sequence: TGCGCCAGCAGCCAAGATCGGGCGAGCCTGAGAACCCAGTACTTC. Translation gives CASSQDRASLRTQYF.

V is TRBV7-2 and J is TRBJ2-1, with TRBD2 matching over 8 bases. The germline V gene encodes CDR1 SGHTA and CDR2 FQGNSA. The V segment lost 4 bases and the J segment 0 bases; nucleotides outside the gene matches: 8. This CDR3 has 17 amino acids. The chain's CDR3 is CASSSRAGGSSYNEQFF. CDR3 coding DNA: TGTGCCAGCAGCTCTAGGGCGGGGGGCAGCTCCTACAATGAGCAGTTCTTC.

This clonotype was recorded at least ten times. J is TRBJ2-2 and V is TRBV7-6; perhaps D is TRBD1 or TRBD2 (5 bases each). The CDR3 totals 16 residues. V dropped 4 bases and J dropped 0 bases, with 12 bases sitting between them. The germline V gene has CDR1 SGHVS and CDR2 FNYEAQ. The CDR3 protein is CASSSGRGPNTGELFF. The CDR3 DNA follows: TGTGCCAGCAGCTCGGGGCGCGGGCCGAACACCGGGGAGCTGTTTTTT.

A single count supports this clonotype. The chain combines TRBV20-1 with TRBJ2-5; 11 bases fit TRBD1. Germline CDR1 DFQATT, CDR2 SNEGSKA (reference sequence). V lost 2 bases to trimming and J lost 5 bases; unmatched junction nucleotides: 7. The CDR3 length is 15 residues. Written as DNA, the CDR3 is TGCAGTGCTAGAAACCGGGACAGGGGGATCGAGACCCAGTACTTC. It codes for CSARNRDRGIETQYF.

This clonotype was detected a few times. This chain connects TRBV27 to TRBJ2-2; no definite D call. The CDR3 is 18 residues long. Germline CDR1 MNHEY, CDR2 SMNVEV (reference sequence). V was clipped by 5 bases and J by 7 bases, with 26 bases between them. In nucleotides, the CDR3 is TGTGCCAGCAGTGCCCTTCCTAGTGGCGGCCTGGGTGGCGGGGAGCTGTTTTTT. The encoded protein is CASSALPSGGLGGGELFF.

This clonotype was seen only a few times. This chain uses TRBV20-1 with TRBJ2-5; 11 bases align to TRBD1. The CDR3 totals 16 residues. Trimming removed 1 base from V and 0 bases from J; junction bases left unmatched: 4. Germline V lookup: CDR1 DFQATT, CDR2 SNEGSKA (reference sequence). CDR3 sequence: CSARAGTGGYQETQYF. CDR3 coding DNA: TGCAGTGCTAGAGCCGGGACAGGGGGGTACCAAGAGACCCAGTACTTC.

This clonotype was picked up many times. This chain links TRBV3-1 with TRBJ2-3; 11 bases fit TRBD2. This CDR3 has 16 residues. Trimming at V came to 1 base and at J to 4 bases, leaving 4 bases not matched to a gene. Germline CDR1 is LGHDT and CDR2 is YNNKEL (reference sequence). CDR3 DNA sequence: TGTGCCAGCAGCCAAGGCGTAGCGGGGGGGCCAGATACGCAGTATTTT. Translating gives CASSQGVAGGPDTQYF.

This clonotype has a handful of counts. The CDR3 bases are TGTGCCAGCAGAGCGGACGGGAACTCCTACGAGCAGTACTTC. It yields the protein CASRADGNSYEQYF. The J gene is TRBJ2-7, the V gene TRBV12-3 or TRBV12-4; TRBD2 is a possible D gene (5 bases). Trimming took 6 bases from V and 0 from J, leaving 12 bases between them. The CDR3 has 14 amino acids.

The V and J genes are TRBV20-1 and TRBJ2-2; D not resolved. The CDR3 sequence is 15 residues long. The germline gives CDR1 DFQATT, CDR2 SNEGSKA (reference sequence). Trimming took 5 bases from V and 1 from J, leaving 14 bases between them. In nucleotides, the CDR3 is TGCAGTGCTTCACTGGGCAGCCAGAACACCGGGGAGCTGTTTTTT. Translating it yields CSASLGSQNTGELFF.

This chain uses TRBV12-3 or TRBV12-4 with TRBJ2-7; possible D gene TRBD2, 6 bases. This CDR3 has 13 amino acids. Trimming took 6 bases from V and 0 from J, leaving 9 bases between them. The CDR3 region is CASRRDGSYEQYV. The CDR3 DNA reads TGTGCCAGCAGGCGGGACGGCTCCTACGAGCAGTACGTC.

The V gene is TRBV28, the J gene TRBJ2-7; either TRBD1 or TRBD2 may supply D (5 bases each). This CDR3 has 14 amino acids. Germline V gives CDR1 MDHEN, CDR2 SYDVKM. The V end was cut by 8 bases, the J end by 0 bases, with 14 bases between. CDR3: CASRGWGNSYEQYF. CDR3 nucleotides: TGTGCCAGCCGAGGGTGGGGGAACTCCTACGAGCAGTACTTC. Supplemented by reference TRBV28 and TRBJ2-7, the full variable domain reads DVKVTQSSRYLVKRTGEKVFLECVQDMDHENMFWYRQDPGLGLRLIYFSYDVKMKEKGDIPEGYSVSREKKERFSLILESASTNQTSMYLCASRGWGNSYEQYFGPGTRLTVT.

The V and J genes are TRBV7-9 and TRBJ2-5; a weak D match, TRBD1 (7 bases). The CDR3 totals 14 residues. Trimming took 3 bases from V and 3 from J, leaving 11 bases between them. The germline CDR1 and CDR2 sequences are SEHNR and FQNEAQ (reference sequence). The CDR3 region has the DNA TGTGCCAGCAGCTTGCGGGACAGTGAAGAGACCCAGTACTTC. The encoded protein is CASSLRDSEETQYF.

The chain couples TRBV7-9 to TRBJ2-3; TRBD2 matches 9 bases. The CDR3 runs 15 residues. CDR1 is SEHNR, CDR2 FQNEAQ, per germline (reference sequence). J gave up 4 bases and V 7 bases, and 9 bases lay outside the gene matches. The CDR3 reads CASTSRGGQADTQYF. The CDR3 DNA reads TGTGCCAGCACCTCGCGGGGGGGCCAGGCAGATACGCAGTATTTT. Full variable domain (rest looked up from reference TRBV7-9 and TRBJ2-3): DTGVSQNPRHKITKRGQNVTFRCDPISEHNRLYWYRQTLGQGPEFLTYFQNEAQLEKSRLLSDRFSAERPKGSFSTLEIQRTEQGDSAMYLCASTSRGGQADTQYFGPGTRLTVL.

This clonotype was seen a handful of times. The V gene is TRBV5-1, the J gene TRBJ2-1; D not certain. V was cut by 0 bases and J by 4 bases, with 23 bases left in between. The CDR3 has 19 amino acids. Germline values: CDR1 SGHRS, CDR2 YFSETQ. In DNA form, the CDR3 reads TGCGCCAGCAGCTTGGACGACACAGCCCCCCATCGTCCGTACAATGAGCAGTTCTTC. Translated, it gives CASSLDDTAPHRPYNEQFF.